One sample yielded the 20 T cell receptor beta chains listed below, sequenced in a study of cytomegalovirus exposure and HLA in healthy donors. The PCR made use of 60 Vbeta and 13 Jbeta primers. Only in-frame clones appear in the TCRdb table, and some are missing; sequencing was by immunoSEQ multiplex PCR. Of about 100,000 clones listed, approximately 79% are singletons. Sample: PBMCs. The receptors derive from a woman in her fifties or sixties in good health and CMV-seropositive.

This chain links TRBV10-2 with TRBJ1-6; D is unresolved. The germline gives CDR1 WSHSY, CDR2 SAAADI. The CDR3 length is 13 residues. V was clipped by 6 bases and J by 10 bases, with 13 bases between them. The CDR3 reads CASSRELGSPLHF. CDR3 nucleotides: TGCGCCAGCAGCCGGGAACTAGGGTCACCCCTCCACTTT.

This clone was detected only once. Here the CDR3 reads CASSRTSGSSYEQYF. The CDR3 DNA is TGTGCCAGCAGCAGGACTAGCGGGAGCTCCTACGAGCAGTACTTC. This sequence joins TRBV7-3 and TRBJ2-7; 13 nucleotides align to TRBD2. The germline V gene encodes CDR1 SGHTA and CDR2 FQGTGA. With 5 bases clipped from V and 0 bases from J, the junction kept 1 base outside the gene matches. CDR3 size: 15 residues. The full variable domain, completed using reference TRBV7-3 and TRBJ2-7, is GAGVSQTPSNKVTEKGKYVELRCDPISGHTALYWYRQSLGQGPEFLIYFQGTGAADDSGLPNDRFFAVRPEGSVSTLKIQRTERGDSAVYLCASSRTSGSSYEQYFGPGTRLTVT.

The gene calls are TRBV19 and TRBJ2-1; TRBD1 aligns across 7 bases. The CDR3 spans 14 residues. Germline CDR1 and CDR2: LNHDA and SQIVND (reference sequence). V shed 4 bases, J shed 8 bases, and the junction held 8 bases outside the gene matches. CDR3 coding DNA: TGTGCCAGTAGTACAAAACAGGGGTGGGATGAGCAGTTCTTC. Its protein is CASSTKQGWDEQFF. The full variable domain, completed using reference TRBV19 and TRBJ2-1, is DGGITQSPKYLFRKEGQNVTLSCEQNLNHDAMYWYRQDPGQGLRLIYYSQIVNDFQKGDIAEGYSVSREKKESFPLTVTSAQKNPTAFYLCASSTKQGWDEQFFGPGTRLTVL.

About this clone: One end of the junction does not line up with germline, which may come from a read error. This chain joins TRBV7-9 and TRBJ1-2; a weak D match, TRBD1 (6 bases). This CDR3 has 16 residues. Germline V gene lookup returns CDR1 SEHNR and CDR2 FQNEAQ (reference sequence). The CDR3 sequence: CSSSLAASGQGYGYTF. The DNA for the CDR3 is TGTTCCAGCAGCTTAGCAGCGTCGGGACAAGGCTATGGCTACACCTTC. The variable domain in full, completed from reference TRBV7-9 and TRBJ1-2, reads DTGVSQNPRHKITKRGQNVTFRCDPISEHNRLYWYRQTLGQGPEFLTYFQNEAQLEKSRLLSDRFSAERPKGSFSTLEIQRTEQGDSAMYLCSSSLAASGQGYGYTFGSGTRLTVV.

The chain is built from TRBV10-2 and TRBJ1-6, with TRBD1 matching over 7 bases. The ends lost 6 bases at V and 9 bases at J; junction bases unmatched: 5. This CDR3 has 13 amino acids. Germline values: CDR1 WSHSY, CDR2 SAAADI. The CDR3 is CASSADRISPLHF. The CDR3 DNA is TGCGCCAGCAGCGCGGACAGGATTTCACCCCTCCACTTT.

The V and J genes are TRBV9 and TRBJ1-3; D call uncertain. The CDR3 spans 15 residues. Trimming took off 0 bases at V and 0 bases at J, with 7 bases between the two ends. Germline V CDR1 and CDR2: SGDLS, YYNGEE. The CDR3 here is CASSVGRFSGNTIYF. DNA for the CDR3: TGTGCCAGCAGCGTAGGGCGGTTCTCTGGAAACACCATATATTTT.

This clone has more than one count but fewer than ten. The chain combines TRBV7-2 with TRBJ2-7, with 11 bases aligning to TRBD2. CDR3 length equals 16 residues. Germline V gives CDR1 SGHTA, CDR2 FQGNSA. Germline trimming cut 1 base from V and 3 bases from J; bases unmatched to any gene: 5. The chain's CDR3 is CASSLDLTSGGYEQYF. The CDR3 nucleotides read TGTGCCAGCAGCTTAGATCTAACTAGCGGGGGCTACGAGCAGTACTTC.

The chain joins TRBV4-1 to TRBJ2-3, with TRBD1 identical over 9 bases. Germline CDR1 is MGHRA and CDR2 is YSYEKL. The V segment lost 4 bases and the J segment 3 bases; nucleotides outside the gene matches: 14. The CDR3 loop spans 18 amino acids. In DNA, the CDR3 is TGCGCCAGCAGCCGGCGTGCGTGGGGGACAGGGACGACAGATACGCAGTATTTT. This encodes CASSRRAWGTGTTDTQYF.

To note about this clone: The same CDR3 is also encoded by other DNA sequences in this sample. The V and J genes are TRBV4-2 and TRBJ1-1, with D perhaps TRBD1 (5 bases). V lost 1 base and J 1 base, leaving 7 bases between the germline ends. Per the germline V gene, CDR1 is LGHNA and CDR2 is YNFKEQ. The CDR3 has 14 residues. The CDR3: CASSQGGGNTEAFF. The CDR3 DNA reads as TGTGCCAGCAGCCAAGGCGGGGGGAACACTGAAGCTTTCTTT.

The chain uses TRBV9 and TRBJ1-2; D remains ambiguous. Germline-derived CDR1 and CDR2 are SGDLS and YYNGEE. The CDR3 length is 15 residues. Trimming removed 0 bases from V and 4 bases from J, with 13 bases in between. Written as DNA, the CDR3 is TGTGCCAGCAGCGTAGAACTCGATCTTTCCTATGGCTACACCTTC. As protein: CASSVELDLSYGYTF.

J is TRBJ2-7 and V is TRBV19; 13 nucleotides match TRBD2. Trimming cost V 5 bases and J 2 bases; bases outside gene matches: 3. The CDR3 length is 15 residues. CDR1 and CDR2 from the germline V gene are LNHDA and SQIVND (reference sequence). The CDR3 nucleotides are TGTGCCAGTAGTCGGGGACTAGCGGGACCCTACGAGCAGTACTTC. It encodes CASSRGLAGPYEQYF.

This clone showed up just a few times. The chain combines TRBV4-1 with TRBJ1-4; TRBD1 matches at 12 bases. Germline CDR1 is MGHRA and CDR2 is YSYEKL. Losses at the gene ends were 8 bases for V and 5 bases for J; bases not matched to a gene: 9. The CDR3 contains 16 residues. The CDR3 loop reads CASASGTGGPNEKLFF. The CDR3 DNA follows: TGCGCCAGCGCTTCCGGGACAGGGGGCCCCAATGAAAAACTGTTTTTT.

The rearrangement links TRBV4-1 to TRBJ2-3, with TRBD2 identical over 12 bases. The CDR3 sequence is 17 residues long. The germline gives CDR1 MGHRA, CDR2 YSYEKL. Trimming removed 4 bases from V and 3 bases from J; junction bases left unmatched: 8. CDR3 amino acids: CASSLRTSGKGTDTQYF. Written as DNA, the CDR3 is TGCGCCAGCAGCCTTCGGACTAGCGGGAAAGGAACAGATACGCAGTATTTT.

The chain couples TRBV10-3 to TRBJ1-1, with 8 bases matching TRBD1. Germline CDR1 and CDR2: ENHRY and SYGVKD. J lost 6 bases, V lost 10 bases, and 7 bases had no gene match. This CDR3 has 12 amino acids. CDR3 protein: CATGDRPPEAFF. In DNA form, the CDR3 reads TGTGCCACAGGGGACAGGCCTCCTGAAGCTTTCTTT.

This chain uses TRBV5-4 with TRBJ2-2, with TRBD2 identical over 15 bases. V was clipped by 7 bases and J by 6 bases; unmatched bases: 7. The CDR3 sequence is 16 residues long. Germline-derived CDR1 and CDR2 are SGHNT and YYREEE (reference sequence). In DNA, the CDR3 is TGTGCCAGCCAAGGGACTAGCGGGAGGTTGGCCGGGGAGCTGTTTTTT. Encoded protein: CASQGTSGRLAGELFF.

The V gene is TRBV13, the J gene TRBJ2-3; 14 positions agree with TRBD2. Germline V gene sequence: CDR1 PRHDT, CDR2 FYEKMQ (reference sequence). This CDR3 is 17 amino acids long. The trim removed 5 bases at V and 0 bases at J, leaving 4 bases unmatched. CDR3 protein: CASSAGTSGSSTDTQYF. CDR3 bases: TGTGCCAGCAGCGCTGGGACTAGCGGGAGTAGCACAGATACGCAGTATTTT.

This chain uses TRBV5-1 with TRBJ2-1; D gene uncertain. The CDR3 length is 13 residues. Germline values: CDR1 SGHRS, CDR2 YFSETQ. Trimming cost V 3 bases and J 12 bases, with 16 bases left between them. This chain's CDR3 is CASSSRPSEAQFF. The CDR3 DNA follows: TGCGCCAGCAGCTCCCGCCCTTCCGAGGCGCAGTTCTTC.

The chain carries TRBV28 and TRBJ1-2; tentative D call: TRBD1 (5 bases). The CDR3 runs 10 residues. Per the germline V gene, CDR1 is MDHEN and CDR2 is SYDVKM. V was shortened by 7 bases and J by 8 bases, with 8 bases between the two germline ends. CDR3 sequence: CASMGGGYTF. CDR3 coding DNA: TGTGCCAGCATGGGGGGGGGCTACACCTTC.

This sequence joins TRBV11-1 and TRBJ2-1; 8 bases align to TRBD2. CDR1 and CDR2 from the germline V gene are SGHAT and FQDESV (reference sequence). J gave up 2 bases and V 6 bases, and 9 bases lay outside the gene matches. This CDR3 spans 16 amino acids. CDR3 nucleotide sequence: TGTGCCAGCAGTCAAAAGGCGGGGGGTACCTACAATGAGCAGTTCTTC. It encodes CASSQKAGGTYNEQFF.

The rearrangement links TRBV14 to TRBJ1-6; D perhaps matches TRBD1 (5 bases). The CDR3 spans 14 residues. CDR1 is SGHDN, CDR2 FVKESK, per germline. V lost 1 base to trimming and J lost 7 bases, with 8 bases between them. The CDR3 nucleotides read TGTGCCAGCAGCCAAGGACAGAGAAATTCACCCCTCCACTTT. As protein: CASSQGQRNSPLHF.